Listed below are T cell receptor beta chains from one sample, sequenced in a study of T cell repertoires in cytomegalovirus infection. MiXCR was run by TCRdb on the reads, yielding one entry per CDR3 protein. The repertoire includes around 310,000 distinct CDR3 sequences, 15% to 20% of them detected once, and more than 10% sits in the top ten. Sequencing used PBMCs. Every receptor here comes from a human donor in good health (CMV status not recorded). Some clones in this sample may be carry-over from other donors' samples. Each CDR3 is given with its conserved first and last residue. Fields, in order: D gene, clone size, V gene, J gene, CDR3 DNA, CDR3 protein. The D gene is left open where the match is weak. Expanded clones are given a class, and other clones once, few, many or no size at all.

-	many	TRBV7-2	TRBJ2-5	TGTGCCAGCAGCCCTCCCCCGGTCGAGACCCAGTACTTC	CASSPPPVETQYF
-	-	TRBV27	TRBJ1-3	TGTGCCAGCAGTCGGGGACGTCCTGGAGGAAACACCATATATTTT	CASSRGRPGGNTIYF
-	-	TRBV12-3/TRBV12-4	TRBJ2-1	TGTGCCAGCAGTTTCCAGCAGGGCCATTACAATGAGCAGTTCTTC	CASSFQQGHYNEQFF
TRBD1	-	TRBV11-1	TRBJ2-2	TGTGCCAGCAGCGGAAGGACAGGGGGAAACACCGGGGAGCTGTTTTTT	CASSGRTGGNTGELFF
TRBD1	-	TRBV11-2	TRBJ1-1	TGTGCCAGCAGCGCGAGGGGACAGGGGGCCACTGAAGCTTTCTTT	CASSARGQGATEAFF
-	-	TRBV6-6	TRBJ2-3	TGTGCCAGCGCGGTTAGGACCCTCACAGATACGCAGTATTTT	CASAVRTLTDTQYF
-	many	TRBV7-9	TRBJ1-3	TGTGCCAGCAGCTCGGTCGGAACCGCAGGAAACACCATATATTTT	CASSSVGTAGNTIYF
TRBD1	many	TRBV7-8	TRBJ2-1	TGTGCCAGCAGCCCACCTCAAACGGACAGGGGGCTCAACAATGAGCAGTTCTTC	CASSPPQTDRGLNNEQFF
-	many	TRBV5-6	TRBJ1-1	TGTGCCAGCAGCTTGGATCACGCGCTTCAAGCTTTCTTT	CASSLDHALQAFF
TRBD1	-	TRBV4-1	TRBJ1-4	TGCGCCAGCAGCCAAGTCCAGGGGGGAGGCGGTGAAAAACTGTTTTTT	CASSQVQGGGGEKLFF
-	many	TRBV7-3	TRBJ2-3	TGTGCCAGCAGCCCATACCCCACAGATACGCAGTATTTT	CASSPYPTDTQYF
TRBD1	many	TRBV3-1	TRBJ2-1	TGTGCCAGCAGCCAAGAGGGACAGGGGTTCGACAATGAGCAGTTCTTC	CASSQEGQGFDNEQFF
-	many	TRBV7-2	TRBJ1-1	TGTGCCAGCAGCTATAGCGGGGCAGGGTACGGAGGCACTGAAGCTTTCTTT	CASSYSGAGYGGTEAFF
TRBD1	many	TRBV7-2	TRBJ2-7	TGTGCCAGCAGCTTAGGACAGGGTAGGGACGAGCAGTACTTC	CASSLGQGRDEQYF
-	once	TRBV29-1	TRBJ2-3	TGCAGCGTTGAAGAACAGGTTAGCACAGATACGCAGTATTTT	CSVEEQVSTDTQYF
-	many	TRBV7-9	TRBJ2-5	TGTGCCAGCAGCTTACTCGGGGGAGGAGAGACCCAGTACTTC	CASSLLGGGETQYF
TRBD1	-	TRBV28	TRBJ1-6	TGTGCCAGCACCGGCGCGGCAGGGGGTTATTCACCCCTCCACTTT	CASTGAAGGYSPLHF
-	many	TRBV5-5	TRBJ2-7	TGTGCCAGCAGCTTGACGGGGACGTCCTACGAGCAGTACTTC	CASSLTGTSYEQYF
-	few	TRBV28	TRBJ1-2	TGTGCCAGCACCGGGACGGAGGCTCTCTATGGCTACACCTTC	CASTGTEALYGYTF
-	many	TRBV6-2/TRBV6-3	TRBJ2-5	TGTGCCAGCAGTTACCACCGAGGGGCAGAGACCCAGTACTTC	CASSYHRGAETQYF
-	-	TRBV5-6	TRBJ1-3	TGTGCCAGCAGCTTGCTTCCAGTCGGAAACACCATATATTTT	CASSLLPVGNTIYF
TRBD2	few	TRBV9	TRBJ2-7	TGTGCCAGCAGCTACGGGACTAGCTTTCTCTACGAGCAGTACTTC	CASSYGTSFLYEQYF
-	many	TRBV7-9	TRBJ1-2	TGTGCCAGCCAGAACTCCGGGACACTTCTTAACTATGGCTACACCTTC	CASQNSGTLLNYGYTF
TRBD1	many	TRBV7-2	TRBJ1-1	TGTGCCAGCAGCCTCCTACAGGGGGCGAACACTGAAGCTTTCTTT	CASSLLQGANTEAFF
-	few	TRBV15	TRBJ1-5	TGTGCCACCAGCATCCTCCTCGAATCGAATCAGCCCCAGCATTTT	CATSILLESNQPQHF
TRBD1	many	TRBV7-9	TRBJ2-7	TGTGCCAGCAGCCTACAGGGGGTCGGCGAGCAGTACTTC	CASSLQGVGEQYF
-	few	TRBV20-1	TRBJ2-5	TGCAGTGCTAGAGATAGTGGCAGGGGACAAGAGACCCAGTACTTC	CSARDSGRGQETQYF
TRBD1	many	TRBV28	TRBJ1-4	TGTGCCAGCAGTTTACCCAACAGGGGGCGGACTGAAAAACTGTTTTTT	CASSLPNRGRTEKLFF
TRBD2	few	TRBV3-1	TRBJ2-1	TGTGCCAGCAGCCAACACCCATTCAGCGGGAGTGACAATGAGCAGTTCTTC	CASSQHPFSGSDNEQFF
TRBD2	many	TRBV5-1	TRBJ2-1	TGCGCCAGCAGCCCAGGACTAGCGGGGGGCAGGAATGAGCAGTTCTTC	CASSPGLAGGRNEQFF
TRBD1	few	TRBV30	TRBJ1-4	TGTGCCCACAGGGGGGGTGAAAAACTGTTTTTT	CAHRGGEKLFF
TRBD1	-	TRBV10-3	TRBJ2-1	TGTGCCATCAGCCCCCGGGACAGGAACAATGAGCAGTTCTTC	CAISPRDRNNEQFF
TRBD1	-	TRBV10-3	TRBJ2-1	TGTGCCCACGCGGGACAGGGCGACAATGAGCAGTCCTTC	CAHAGQGDNEQSF
-	-	TRBV2	TRBJ2-7	TGTGCCAGCAGGATACCCGGGGGAGGTAACTACGAGCAGTACTTC	CASRIPGGGNYEQYF
-	few	TRBV20-1	TRBJ1-2	TGCAGTGCTAGACAGGGCTATGGCTACACCTTC	CSARQGYGYTF
-	once	TRBV12-3/TRBV12-4	TRBJ1-4	TGTGCCAGCAGTTTATCGGATGCAACTAATGAAAAACTGTTTTTT	CASSLSDATNEKLFF
-	many	TRBV7-6	TRBJ2-3	TGTGCCAGCAGCTTAGTGGGGCCCAGCCATACGCAGTATTTT	CASSLVGPSHTQYF
TRBD1	many	TRBV7-2	TRBJ2-7	TGTGCCAGCAGCTTAATCAGGGGGCAGAGCGAGCAGTACTTC	CASSLIRGQSEQYF
-	many	TRBV7-2	TRBJ2-1	TGTGCCAGCAGCTTAGCGCGATGGAAGGGGGCCTACAATGAGCAGTTCTTC	CASSLARWKGAYNEQFF
-	-	TRBV9	TRBJ2-7	TGTGCCAGCAGCGTAGGAACTACCACAAGCTCCTACGAGCAGTACTTC	CASSVGTTTSSYEQYF
-	many	TRBV7-8	TRBJ2-1	TGTGCCAGCAGCCCCCCTATGCGACTTTCCTACAATGAGCAGTTCTTC	CASSPPMRLSYNEQFF
-	-	TRBV20-1	TRBJ1-5	TGCAGTGCTAGGGGCAGGACCTATAGCAATCAGCCCCAGCATTTT	CSARGRTYSNQPQHF